This TCR beta chain was recorded in a study of T cell responses to AZD1222 COVID-19 vaccine. TCRdb keeps only in-frame clones here, not all; method: immunoSEQ multiplex PCR. Among 150,000 to 200,000 clones listed, roughly 92% were seen once. This CDR3 is built from 15 residues. Trimming took 2 bases from V and 7 from J, leaving 18 bases between them. Germline V gene sequence: CDR1 MNHEY, CDR2 SMNVEV (reference sequence). The material sequenced was peripheral blood, taken on day 0 of AZD1222 vaccination. The chain couples TRBV27 to TRBJ2-7, with D perhaps being TRBD1 or TRBD2 (5 bases each). This clonotype originated in an adult in good health. The CDR3 coding sequence is TGTGCCAGCAGTTTAAGGAGAGGGGAAGTGGGTGAGCAGTACTTC. Protein: CASSLRRGEVGEQYF.